This T cell receptor beta chain is drawn from a study of cytomegalovirus exposure and HLA in healthy donors. To note about this clone: Its matching antigen is unknown.

Study-wide results and caveats: Later on, analysis showed that most CMV-associated TCR beta chains appeared to be HLA-restricted. TCR beta V segments were, for the most part, productive about 87% or about 30% of the time in an earlier analysis. In vitro experiments confirmed that a few CMV-associated chains were specific for CMV antigens.

Germline trimming cut 6 bases from V and 3 bases from J; bases unmatched to any gene: 14. Germline V gives CDR1 KGHSH, CDR2 LQKENI. The CDR3 extends over 18 amino acids. The PCR used 60 Vbeta and 13 Jbeta primers. Only in-frame clones appear in the TCRdb table, and some are missing; sequencing was by immunoSEQ multiplex PCR. Of some 180,000 clones in the sample, 70% to 85% are singletons; the top ten hold about 1.5%. The sequenced sample was PBMCs. The chain links TRBV18 to TRBJ1-1; 12 nucleotides match TRBD1. This clonotype was obtained from a man younger than 30 in good health and CMV-seronegative. This chain's CDR3 is CASSRIPGQGAGDTEAFF. In DNA, the CDR3 is TGTGCCAGCTCTCGAATCCCGGGACAGGGGGCGGGAGACACTGAAGCTTTCTTT.